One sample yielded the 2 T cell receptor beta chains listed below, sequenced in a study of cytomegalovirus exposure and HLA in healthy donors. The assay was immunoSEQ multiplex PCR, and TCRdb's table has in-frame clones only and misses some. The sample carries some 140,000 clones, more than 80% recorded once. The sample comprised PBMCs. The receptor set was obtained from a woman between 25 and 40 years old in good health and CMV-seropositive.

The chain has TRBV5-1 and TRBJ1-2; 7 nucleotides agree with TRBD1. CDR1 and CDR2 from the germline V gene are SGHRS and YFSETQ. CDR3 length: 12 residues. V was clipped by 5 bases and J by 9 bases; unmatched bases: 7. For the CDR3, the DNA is TGCGCCAGCAGTCGACAGGGTTCGAGCTACACCTTC. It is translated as CASSRQGSSYTF.

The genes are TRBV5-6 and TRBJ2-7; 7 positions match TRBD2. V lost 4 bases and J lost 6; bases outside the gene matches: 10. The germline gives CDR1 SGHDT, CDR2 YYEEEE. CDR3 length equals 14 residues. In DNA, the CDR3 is TGTGCCAGCAGCCGACCGGGGGGACTCGGCGAGCAGTACTTC. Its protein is CASSRPGGLGEQYF. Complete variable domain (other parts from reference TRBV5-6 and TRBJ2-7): DAGVTQSPTHLIKTRGQQVTLRCSPKSGHDTVSWYQQALGQGPQFIFQYYEEEERQRGNFPDRFSGHQFPNYSSELNVNALLLGDSALYLCASSRPGGLGEQYFGPGTRLTVT.